A selection of T cell receptor beta chains follows, all from one sample in a study of B cell selection in AIRE deficiency. Profiling relied on immunoSEQ multiplex PCR, and the TCRdb table lists in-frame clones only, not all of them. The profile shows 23,000 or so clones, nearly 97% of them singletons. The sample was CD4+CD127+ conventional T cells sorted from PBMCs. The origin of the receptors is a human donor in good health. CDR3s include the opening cysteine and the closing phenylalanine or tryptophan. Fields, in order: J gene, D gene, clone size, V gene, CDR3 DNA, CDR3 protein. The D gene is left open where the match is weak. Clone size, where shown, is once, few, many, or a class for clones that have expanded.

>TRBJ1-1|TRBD1|.|TRBV5-1
TGCGCCAGCAGCTTGCGTCTCGGGGACAGGGCTACTGAAGCTTTCTTT
CASSLRLGDRATEAFF
>TRBJ2-7|.|.|TRBV7-8
TGTGCCAGCAGCTTGATGCCCGGGGGAAGCGAGCAGTACTTC
CASSLMPGGSEQYF
>TRBJ1-1|TRBD1|.|TRBV6-6
TGTGCCAGCAGTGACAGCAGGGGGCGTACTGAAGCTTTCTTT
CASSDSRGRTEAFF
>TRBJ1-2|TRBD1|.|TRBV29-1
TGCAGCGTTGAGGGACAGGGTTTCGATGGCTACACCTTC
CSVEGQGFDGYTF
>TRBJ2-3|TRBD1|.|TRBV5-1
TGCGCCAGCAGCTTGGGGACAGGGGGGCATTTTGCGGATACGCAGTATTTT
CASSLGTGGHFADTQYF
>TRBJ2-7|.|.|TRBV7-6
TGTGCCAGCAGCTGGAGCCCGAGGAAAGACTCCTACGAGCAGTACTTC
CASSWSPRKDSYEQYF
>TRBJ1-1|.|.|TRBV6-5
TGTGCCAGCAGTTACTATAAAGAAGCTTTCTTT
CASSYYKEAFF
>TRBJ2-7|.|.|TRBV5-1
TGCGCCAGCAGCGGCGGAGCCAGGCCAGTCCCCTACGAGCAGTACTTC
CASSGGARPVPYEQYF
>TRBJ1-6|.|few|TRBV7-9
TGTGCCAGCAGCCCCCAAGGGTCAGAGGATTCACCCCTCCACTTT
CASSPQGSEDSPLHF
>TRBJ2-3|TRBD1|.|TRBV28
TGTGCCAGCAGTGACACCGGGACAGGGTTCACAGATACGCAGTATTTT
CASSDTGTGFTDTQYF
>TRBJ2-3|.|.|TRBV9
TGTGCCAGCAGCCTACGGCCCAGCACAGATACGCAGTATTTT
CASSLRPSTDTQYF
>TRBJ2-7|.|.|TRBV7-9
TGTGCCAGCAGCTTAGTGGACTACGAGCAGTACTTC
CASSLVDYEQYF
>TRBJ2-2|.|.|TRBV11-2
TGTGCCAGCAGCTTGGGACTTAGCGGGGAGCTGTTTTTT
CASSLGLSGELFF
>TRBJ1-1|TRBD1|.|TRBV20-1
TGCAGTGCTTGGGACAGTGAAGCTTTCTTT
CSAWDSEAFF
>TRBJ2-1|.|.|TRBV14
TGTGCCAGCAGCCCATTGATGAGACCCTACAATGAGCAGTTCTTC
CASSPLMRPYNEQFF
>TRBJ2-1|TRBD2|.|TRBV14
TGTGCCAGCAGCCCCAGCGGGGGGCCCCCTAGCTCCTACAATGAGCAGTTCTTC
CASSPSGGPPSSYNEQFF
>TRBJ2-7|.|.|TRBV12-1
TGTGCCAGCTTACTGACAGGGGTGGAGTCCGAGCAGTACTTC
CASLLTGVESEQYF
>TRBJ1-2|TRBD1|once|TRBV4-1
TGCGCCAGCAGCCGAGGACAGGTTTCTGGGGTTGGCTACACCTTC
CASSRGQVSGVGYTF
>TRBJ1-1|.|.|TRBV5-4
TGTGCCAGCAGGATGGACAGCTGGAACACTGAAGCTTTCTTT
CASRMDSWNTEAFF
>TRBJ2-7|TRBD2|once|TRBV5-4
TGTGCCAGCAGCTTGGCGGGAGGGTCCTACGAGCAGTACTTC
CASSLAGGSYEQYF
>TRBJ1-3|TRBD1|.|TRBV6-5
TGTGCCAGCAGTTTCGACAGGGCCTCTGGAAACACCATATATTTT
CASSFDRASGNTIYF
>TRBJ1-2|.|.|TRBV25-1
TGTGCCAGCAGTGGACCTGATGGCTACACCTTC
CASSGPDGYTF
>TRBJ1-1|.|.|TRBV2
TGTGCCAGCCGCTTCAAGGGTTTAGGTCCTGAAGCTTTCTTT
CASRFKGLGPEAFF
>TRBJ1-6|TRBD1|.|TRBV14
TGTGCCAGCAGCCAAACAGGGGGCGCCTCACCCCTCCACTTT
CASSQTGGASPLHF
>TRBJ2-5|TRBD1|.|TRBV5-1
TGCGCCAGCAGCTTGGCCGGACAGGGGGCTATGGAGACCCAGTACTTC
CASSLAGQGAMETQYF
>TRBJ2-7|.|.|TRBV9
TGTGCCAGCAGCCCCAGGCCCTTTGGCGAGCAGTACTTC
CASSPRPFGEQYF
>TRBJ2-7|.|.|TRBV10-3
TGTGCCATCAGTGAGTCTTTACCCGGGGGCCGGTACGAGCAGTACTTC
CAISESLPGGRYEQYF
>TRBJ2-6|.|.|TRBV28
TGTGCCAGCAGTAGCCCCCTCTTGCTCTCTGGGGCCAACGTCCTGACTTTC
CASSSPLLLSGANVLTF
>TRBJ1-2|.|.|TRBV19
TGTGCCAGTAGTATAAGGGCCGGTGACTATGGCTACACCTTC
CASSIRAGDYGYTF
>TRBJ2-7|TRBD1|.|TRBV7-3
TGTGCCAGCAGCTTATCGGGACAGGCACACTACGAGCAGTACTTC
CASSLSGQAHYEQYF
>TRBJ1-5|.|once|TRBV6-1
TGTGCCAGCAGTCCGGACAGATATAGCAATCAGCCCCAGCATTTT
CASSPDRYSNQPQHF
>TRBJ2-5|.|.|TRBV20-1
TGCAGTGCGGGAGTACAAGAGACCCAGTACTTC
CSAGVQETQYF
>TRBJ2-1|TRBD1|.|TRBV7-3
TGTGCCAGCAGCTTAGGACAGGGCCAGCAGTTCTTC
CASSLGQGQQFF
>TRBJ2-5|.|.|TRBV7-2
TGTGCCAGCAGCTTGGCCCGGGAGACCCAGTACTTC
CASSLARETQYF
>TRBJ1-3|.|.|TRBV6-5
TGTGCCAGCAGTACGCAAACAGGGCACGGAAACACCATATATTTT
CASSTQTGHGNTIYF
>TRBJ1-3|.|.|TRBV5-6
TGTGCCAGCAGCATTCCCGGGAACACCATATATTTT
CASSIPGNTIYF
>TRBJ2-7|TRBD1|.|TRBV5-6
TGTGCCAGCAGCTTAGTCCCGGGACAGGGCTGGGGCCCCTACGAGCAGTACTTC
CASSLVPGQGWGPYEQYF
>TRBJ2-3|.|.|TRBV30
TGTGCCTGGAGTCGCCCCGGGACTTCCTTGAATACGCAGTATTTT
CAWSRPGTSLNTQYF
>TRBJ1-3|.|.|TRBV5-1
TGCGCCAGCAGCTTGGACCCGGGGGGAGGAAACACCATATATTTT
CASSLDPGGGNTIYF
>TRBJ2-7|TRBD2|.|TRBV10-3
TGTGCCATCAGTGGACGGGAGGGCTACGAGCAGTACTTC
CAISGREGYEQYF
>TRBJ2-5|TRBD2|.|TRBV5-6
TGTGCCAGCAGCTCCACCTCTAGCGGGAGAGGAGAGACCCAGTACTTC
CASSSTSSGRGETQYF
>TRBJ1-5|.|.|TRBV6-1
TGTGCCACTGGGGCGGCTCAGCCCCAGCATTTT
CATGAAQPQHF
>TRBJ2-5|.|.|TRBV7-8
TGTGCCAGCAGCTTTGGGCAGGTCTGGGAGACCCAGTACTTC
CASSFGQVWETQYF
>TRBJ1-2|.|few|TRBV5-4
TGTGCCAGCAGCTTTACCGTGAGGAAGGGCTACACCTTC
CASSFTVRKGYTF
>TRBJ1-4|.|once|TRBV6-1
TGTGCCAGCAGGAGGGGGTTGGCTAATGAAAAACTGTTTTTT
CASRRGLANEKLFF